This T cell receptor beta chain was recorded in a study of T-cell reconstitution after alpha-beta-depleted transplantation in children. Germline loops: CDR1 SEHNR, CDR2 FQNEAQ (reference sequence). There are 15 residues in the CDR3. The J segment lost 1 base and the V segment lost 2 bases, leaving 1 base of the junction unmatched. Unique molecular identifiers featured in how the TCRbeta library was prepared. Via MiXCR, TCRdb re-called the PCR reads, giving one row per CDR3 protein. The table shows about 540,000 distinct CDR3 sequences, with about 17% occurring only once. The clonotype originates from a human donor who donated a stem cell graft to a child with acute lymphoblastic leukemia. Material: PBMCs from the stem cell graft donor, obtained from the stem cell graft. V is TRBV7-9 and J is TRBJ2-4; TRBD1 matches at 8 bases. The CDR3 loop reads CASSLWDRAKNIQYF. For the CDR3, the DNA is TGTGCCAGCAGCTTATGGGACAGGGCCAAAAACATTCAGTACTTC. The full variable domain, completed using reference TRBV7-9 and TRBJ2-4, is DTGVSQNPRHKITKRGQNVTFRCDPISEHNRLYWYRQTLGQGPEFLTYFQNEAQLEKSRLLSDRFSAERPKGSFSTLEIQRTEQGDSAMYLCASSLWDRAKNIQYFGAGTRLSVL.